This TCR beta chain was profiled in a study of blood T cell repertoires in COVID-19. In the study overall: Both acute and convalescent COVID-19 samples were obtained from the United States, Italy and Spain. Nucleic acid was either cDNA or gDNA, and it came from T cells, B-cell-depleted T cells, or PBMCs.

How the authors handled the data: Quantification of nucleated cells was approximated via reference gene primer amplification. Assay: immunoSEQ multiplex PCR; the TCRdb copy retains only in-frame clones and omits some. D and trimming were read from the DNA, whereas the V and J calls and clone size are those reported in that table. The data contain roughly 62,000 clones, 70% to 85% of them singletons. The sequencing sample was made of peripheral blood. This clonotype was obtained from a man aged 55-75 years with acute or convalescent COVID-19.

CDR3 amino acids: CATSRAPRAGDEKLFF. CDR3 bases: TGTGCCACCAGCAGAGCTCCGCGGGCAGGGGATGAAAAACTGTTTTTT. The V and J genes are TRBV15 and TRBJ1-4; TRBD1 is a possible D gene (6 bases). The CDR3 loop spans 16 amino acids. The V end was cut by 1 base, the J end by 6 bases, with 15 bases between. Per the germline V gene, CDR1 is LNHNV and CDR2 is YYDKDF (reference sequence).